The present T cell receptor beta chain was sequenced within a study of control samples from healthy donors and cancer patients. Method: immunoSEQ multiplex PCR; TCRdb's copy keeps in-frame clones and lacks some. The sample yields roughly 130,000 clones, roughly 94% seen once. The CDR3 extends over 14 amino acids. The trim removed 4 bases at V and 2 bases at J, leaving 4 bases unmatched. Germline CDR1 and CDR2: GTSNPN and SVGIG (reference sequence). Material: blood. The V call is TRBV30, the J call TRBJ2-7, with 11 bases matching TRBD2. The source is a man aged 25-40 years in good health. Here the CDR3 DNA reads TGTGCCTGGACCGTAGCGGGGGGGACCTACGAGCAGTACTTC. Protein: CAWTVAGGTYEQYF.